This T cell receptor beta chain was captured in a study of blood T cells in healthy people across ages. Study overall: Per every two T cells, about one barcoded beta molecule was captured by template switching.

The junction had 6 bases not matched to a gene; V was cut back by 3 bases and J by 11 bases. The CDR3 has 11 amino acids. Germline CDR1 DFQATT, CDR2 SNEGSKA (reference sequence). Using a J-beta primer mix together with a sample-barcoded 5' primer, a second PCR was run for about 6 to 12 cycles. TCRdb recomputed calls from the 5' RACE reads with MiXCR, one row per CDR3 protein. This table has about 970,000 distinct CDR3 sequences, 45% to 60% appearing once. V gene TRBV20-1 combines with J gene TRBJ2-5, with TRBD2 matching over 7 bases. Sequencing used blood. This clonotype originated in a woman aged 55-70 years in good health. The CDR3 DNA reads TGCAGTGCTAGCCTCGGACTAGTTCAGTACTTC. The encoded protein is CSASLGLVQYF.